This TCR beta chain was identified during a study of shared clonotypes between healthy human individuals. Overall study results and limits: Collection of samples was limited to blood; tissue repertoires likely differ. With a handful of donors compared, 5% to 5.5% of naive CD4 clonotypes were shared.

On this clone: Its antigen remains unknown.

Germline CDR1 LNHDA, CDR2 SQIVND (reference sequence). V lost 7 bases and J lost 0, with 14 bases in between. The CDR3 is 15 residues long. Both subsets, CD45RA+ naive and CD45RA-negative memory, were split from the CD4+ cells. Assay: immunoSEQ multiplex PCR; the TCRdb copy retains only in-frame clones and omits some. The sample carries approximately 530,000 clones, 90% to 97% recorded once. This receptor was obtained from a woman between 25 and 40 years old in good health. The sequenced material came from naive CD4+ T cells sorted from blood. Subset specified: CD45RA+ positively selected. This rearrangement joins TRBV19 to TRBJ2-3; TRBD2 might be the D (6 bases). The CDR3 coding sequence is TGTGCCAGTAAGTTAAGCGGGCCAAGCACAGATACGCAGTATTTT. Residues: CASKLSGPSTDTQYF.